This paragraph reports one TCR beta chain. This entry comes from a study of control samples from healthy donors and cancer patients. Clones were sequenced by immunoSEQ multiplex PCR, and TCRdb holds only the in-frame ones, with some missing. The sample lists under 50,000 clones, roughly 86% occurring once. The source of this sequence is a woman in her fifties or sixties with lung cancer. The material sequenced was PBMCs.

The chain's CDR3 is CASRYNRGDEQFF. As DNA, the CDR3 is TGTGCCAGCAGATATAACAGGGGCGATGAGCAGTTCTTC. The genes are TRBV12-3 or TRBV12-4 and TRBJ2-1; 7 nucleotides match TRBD1. CDR3 length: 13 residues. With 6 bases clipped from V and 8 bases from J, the junction kept 7 bases outside the gene matches.